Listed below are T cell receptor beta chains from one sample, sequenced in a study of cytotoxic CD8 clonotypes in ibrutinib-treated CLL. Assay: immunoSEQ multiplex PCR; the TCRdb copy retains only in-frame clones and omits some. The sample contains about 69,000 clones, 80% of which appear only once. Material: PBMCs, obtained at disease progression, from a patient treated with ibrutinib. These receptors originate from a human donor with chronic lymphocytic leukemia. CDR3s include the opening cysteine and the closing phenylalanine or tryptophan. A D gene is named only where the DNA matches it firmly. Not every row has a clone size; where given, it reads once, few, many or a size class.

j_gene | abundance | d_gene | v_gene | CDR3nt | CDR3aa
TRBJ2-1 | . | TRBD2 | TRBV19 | TGTGCCAGTACGGGGGCTAGCGGGGGCCCCCCCTACAATGAGCAGTTCTTC | CASTGASGGPPYNEQFF
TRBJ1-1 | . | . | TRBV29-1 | TGCAGCGTTACCGGGACACGAGAAGCTTTCTTT | CSVTGTREAFF
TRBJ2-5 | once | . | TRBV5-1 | TGCGCCAGCAGCCGAACAGAACTCCAGGGGCCCCAGTACTTC | CASSRTELQGPQYF
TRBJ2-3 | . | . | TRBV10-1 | TGCGCCAGCAGTGAACTAGACGTGCAGTATTTT | CASSELDVQYF
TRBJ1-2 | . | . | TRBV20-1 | TGCAGTGCTATCCGGGTCAATGGCTACACCTTC | CSAIRVNGYTF
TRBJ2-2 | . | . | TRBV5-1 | TGCGCCAGCAGCTTGGCCAGAGGCGGGGAGCTGTTTTTT | CASSLARGGELFF
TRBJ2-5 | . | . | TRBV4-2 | TGTGCCAGCAGCCAAGTTCTTAGCGGACAAGAGACCCAGTACTTC | CASSQVLSGQETQYF
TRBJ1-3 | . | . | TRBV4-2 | TGTGCCAGCAGCCGCTCAGGGGCTGGAAACACCATATATTTT | CASSRSGAGNTIYF
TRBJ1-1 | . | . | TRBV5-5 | TGTGCCAGCAGCTTGGCTGACACTGAAGCTTTCTTT | CASSLADTEAFF
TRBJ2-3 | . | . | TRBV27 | TGTGCCAGCAGTTTACGGTGGGGCTCTGGGGATACGCAGTATTTT | CASSLRWGSGDTQYF
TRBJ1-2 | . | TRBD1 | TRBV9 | TGTGCCAGCAGCCTGGACAGGGGGAGGCTTGGCTACACCTTC | CASSLDRGRLGYTF
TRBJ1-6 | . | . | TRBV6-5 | TGTGCCAGCAGTGCACCGACAGTCTCATCCCTCCACTTT | CASSAPTVSSLHF
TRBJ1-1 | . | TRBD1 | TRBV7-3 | TGTGCCAGCAGCATCGACAGGGACACTGAAGCTTTCTTT | CASSIDRDTEAFF
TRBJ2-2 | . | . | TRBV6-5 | TGTGCCAGCAGACCCCCCCTAGCGAACACCGGGGAGCTGTTTTTT | CASRPPLANTGELFF
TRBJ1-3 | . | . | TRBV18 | TGTGCCAGCTCACCACCAGTCAGGGGTGGAAACACCATATATTTT | CASSPPVRGGNTIYF
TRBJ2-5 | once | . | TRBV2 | TGTGCCAGCAGGCAGGCCGCTCAAGAGACCCAGTACTTC | CASRQAAQETQYF
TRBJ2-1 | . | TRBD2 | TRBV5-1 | TGCGCCAGCAGCTTCGGCCTAGCGGGAAACAATGAGCAGTTCTTC | CASSFGLAGNNEQFF
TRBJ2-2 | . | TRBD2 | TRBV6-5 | TGTGCCAGCAGATCTAGCGGTCGGAGAGCCGGGGAGCTGTTTTTT | CASRSSGRRAGELFF
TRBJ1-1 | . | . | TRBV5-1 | TGCGCCAGCAGCCCTGGCCCCCAGAACACTGAAGCTTTCTTT | CASSPGPQNTEAFF
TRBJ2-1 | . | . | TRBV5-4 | TGTGCCAGCAGCTTGAACCAGGTTGAGCAGTTCTTC | CASSLNQVEQFF
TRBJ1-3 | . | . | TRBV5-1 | TGCGCCAGCAGCTTGGTAGGGTCTGGAAACACCATATATTTT | CASSLVGSGNTIYF
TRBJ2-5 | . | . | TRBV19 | TGTGCCAGCCACCCTACAGGGTACCAAGAGACCCAGTACTTC | CASHPTGYQETQYF
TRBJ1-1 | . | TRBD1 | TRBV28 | TGTGCCAGCAGTTTAGGGCAGGGGGCTGAAGCTTTCTTT | CASSLGQGAEAFF
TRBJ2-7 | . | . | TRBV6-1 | TGTGCCAGCAGTTCCCGAAGAGACAGCTACGAGCAGTACTTC | CASSSRRDSYEQYF
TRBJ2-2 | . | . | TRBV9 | TGTGCCAGCAGCGTAGCCCCCGGGCTACGGGCCACCGGGGAGCTGTTTTTT | CASSVAPGLRATGELFF
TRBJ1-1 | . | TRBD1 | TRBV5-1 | TGCGCCAGCAGCTTGGGCAGGGGGCGGAGTATGGACACTGAAGCTTTCTTT | CASSLGRGRSMDTEAFF
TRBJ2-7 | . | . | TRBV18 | TGTGCCAGCTCACCAGGGGCAATAACTTCCTACGAGCAGTACTTC | CASSPGAITSYEQYF
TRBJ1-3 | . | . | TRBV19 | TGTGCCAGTAGCGATAAGGGGAAAGCTACCATCTCTGGAAACACCATATATTTT | CASSDKGKATISGNTIYF
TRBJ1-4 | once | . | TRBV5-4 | TGTGCCAGCAGCTTGGCCCTAGTGAATGAAAAACTGTTTTTT | CASSLALVNEKLFF